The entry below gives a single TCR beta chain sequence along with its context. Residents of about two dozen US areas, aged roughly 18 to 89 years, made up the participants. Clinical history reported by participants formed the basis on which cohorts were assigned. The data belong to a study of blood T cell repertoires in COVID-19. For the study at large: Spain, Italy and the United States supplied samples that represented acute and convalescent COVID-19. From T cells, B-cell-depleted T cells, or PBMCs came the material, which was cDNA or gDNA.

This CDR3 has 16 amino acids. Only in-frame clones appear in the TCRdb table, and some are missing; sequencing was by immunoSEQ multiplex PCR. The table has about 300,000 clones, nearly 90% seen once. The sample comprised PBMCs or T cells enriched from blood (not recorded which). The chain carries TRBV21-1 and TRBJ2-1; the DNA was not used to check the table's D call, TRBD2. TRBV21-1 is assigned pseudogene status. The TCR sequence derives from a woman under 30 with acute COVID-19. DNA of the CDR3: TGTGCCAGCAGCAAAGTAGGACTAGCGGCCTACAATGAGCAGTTCTTC. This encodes CASSKVGLAAYNEQFF.